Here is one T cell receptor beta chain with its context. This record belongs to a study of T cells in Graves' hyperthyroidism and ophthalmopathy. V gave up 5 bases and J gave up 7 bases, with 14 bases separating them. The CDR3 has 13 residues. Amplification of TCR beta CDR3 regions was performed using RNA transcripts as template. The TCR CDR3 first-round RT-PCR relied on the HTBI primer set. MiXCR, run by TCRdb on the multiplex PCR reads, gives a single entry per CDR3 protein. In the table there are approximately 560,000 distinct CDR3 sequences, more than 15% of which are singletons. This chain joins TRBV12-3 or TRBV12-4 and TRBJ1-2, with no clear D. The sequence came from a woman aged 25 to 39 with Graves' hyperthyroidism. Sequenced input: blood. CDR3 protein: CASSPNPGAGYTF. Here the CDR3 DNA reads TGTGCCAGCAGTCCCAACCCGGGTGCTGGCTACACCTTC.